The 9 T cell receptor beta chains below come from one sample, sequenced in a study of T cells in Graves' hyperthyroidism and ophthalmopathy. RNA transcripts gave rise to amplified TCR beta CDR3 regions. Initially, a first-round RT-PCR of the TCR CDR3 employed the HTBI primer set. TCRdb re-derived calls from the multiplex PCR reads in MiXCR, one entry per CDR3 protein. The table shows hundreds of thousands of distinct CDR3 sequences, with nearly 45% occurring only once. Sequencing used peripheral blood or thyroid tissue (not recorded which). These receptors came from an adult man with Graves' disease, either hyperthyroidism or ophthalmopathy (not recorded which).

In this sample, this clonotype turned up a few times. The chain uses TRBV7-2 and TRBJ2-3; D is perhaps TRBD1 (6 bases). The ends were cut back, 5 bases at V and 2 bases at J, with 14 bases in the middle. This CDR3 contains 15 residues. CDR1 and CDR2 from the germline V gene are SGHTA and FQGNSA. CDR3 sequence: CASSQTGHDTDTQYF. As DNA, the CDR3 is TGTGCCAGCAGCCAAACGGGACACGACACAGATACGCAGTATTTT.

There are a few counts of this clonotype. The DNA of the CDR3 is TGTGCCAGCAGTTTAGCTGGGGTTGGGGCACCCCTCCACTTT. Its translation: CASSLAGVGAPLHF. This sequence joins TRBV28 and TRBJ1-6, with unresolved D. Germline-derived CDR1 and CDR2 are MDHEN and SYDVKM. This CDR3 contains 14 residues. Deletions cut 2 bases from V and 11 bases from J, with 13 bases between.

This chain links TRBV29-1 with TRBJ2-3; no firm D call. CDR3 length equals 11 residues. Per germline, CDR1 SQVTM and CDR2 ANQGSEA. The ends were cut back, 6 bases at V and 2 bases at J, with 6 bases in the middle. For the CDR3, the DNA is TGCAGCGTCGGAGACACAGATACGCAGTATTTT. It is translated as CSVGDTDTQYF.

This clonotype appeared a single time. It may be a read error: a sequence one base away is much more abundant. V and J are TRBV20-1 and TRBJ1-1; TRBD1 matches at 7 bases. Trimming cost V 5 bases and J 0 bases; bases outside gene matches: 3. The CDR3 has 13 residues. The germline V gene encodes CDR1 DFQATT and CDR2 SNEGSKA (reference sequence). The CDR3: CSAGGQMNTEAFF. In DNA form, the CDR3 reads TGCAGTGCTGGGGGACAGATGAACACTGAAGCTTTCTTT.

The V call is TRBV19, the J call TRBJ1-1; D remains unclear. The germline V gene encodes CDR1 LNHDA and CDR2 SQIVND (reference sequence). The CDR3 has 15 amino acids. The V gene lost 3 bases and the J gene lost 0 bases, with 11 bases spanning the gap. The CDR3 DNA sequence: TGTGCCAGTAGTATTGGCTCCCACATGAACACTGAAGCTTTCTTT. It is translated as CASSIGSHMNTEAFF.

This chain joins TRBV29-1 and TRBJ1-2, with TRBD1 matching over 7 bases. V trimming: 7 bases; J trimming: 3 bases; junction bases outside the gene matches: 11. Germline values: CDR1 SQVTM, CDR2 ANQGSEA. The CDR3 extends over 14 amino acids. This CDR3 reads CSGTMTGKDYGYTF. CDR3 nucleotides: TGCAGCGGGACAATGACAGGGAAGGACTATGGCTACACCTTC.

The chain joins TRBV2 to TRBJ1-4; unclear D gene. The germline CDR1 and CDR2 sequences are SNHLY and FYNNEI. The CDR3 is made up of 15 amino acids. Trimming shortened V by 8 bases and J by 7 bases, and 20 bases separated the two germline ends. CDR3 in DNA: TGTGCCAGCCGGGAAGCGACCGACTCAAGTGAAAAACTGTTTTTT. Its protein product is CASREATDSSEKLFF.

At least ten counts were recorded for this clonotype. V and J are TRBV2 and TRBJ1-5; D is uncertain. Germline V gene lookup returns CDR1 SNHLY and CDR2 FYNNEI. This CDR3 contains 13 residues. V lost 2 bases and J lost 6, with 8 bases in between. CDR3 nucleotide sequence: TGTGCCAGCAGTGAACGGTGGGGTCAGCCCCAGCATTTT. Its translation: CASSERWGQPQHF.

About this clonotype itself: This may be a read error: a much more frequent sequence differs by one nucleotide. The J gene is TRBJ1-1, the V gene TRBV6-5, with no clear D. Looked up from germline, CDR1 is MNHEY and CDR2 is SVGAGI. V dropped 2 bases and J dropped 4 bases, with 8 bases sitting between them. This CDR3 region has 13 residues. The CDR3 here is CASSYRESTEAFF. In DNA, the CDR3 is TGTGCCAGCAGTTACCGGGAGAGCACTGAAGCTTTCTTT.